This T cell receptor (beta chain) was sequenced for a study of shared clonotypes between healthy human individuals. Per the germline V gene, CDR1 is SGHRS and CDR2 is YFSETQ. V lost 4 bases and J lost 2, with 8 bases in between. This CDR3 is 13 amino acids long. Some clones are missing from TCRdb's copy, which holds only in-frame ones; the method was immunoSEQ multiplex PCR. The sample shows roughly 2.2 million clones, 93% of them seen only once. The specimen sequenced was naive CD4+ T cells from PBMCs. Stated subset: CD45RA+ positively selected. The chain employs TRBV5-1 and TRBJ2-3, with no clear D. The sequence was obtained from a man aged 18-30 years in good health. Some clones in this sample may be carry-over from other donors' samples. The DNA of the CDR3 is TGCGCCAGCAGCCGGCGGTACACAGATACGCAGTATTTT. Translating gives CASSRRYTDTQYF.